Reported below is one T cell receptor (beta chain). What it binds is unknown. These data are taken from a study of siplizumab effects on memory and regulatory T cells. The study's findings and limits: Researchers could map only a minor fraction of alloreactive clones to unstimulated subsets. In the presence of siplizumab, alloreactive sequences traceable to unstimulated CD4+ memory cells were significantly reduced.

Germline lookup yields CDR1 KGHSH and CDR2 LQKENI. The CDR3 has 15 amino acids. V was pared by 3 bases and J by 6 bases, with 8 bases of the junction left unmatched. Clones were read by immunoSEQ multiplex PCR, and TCRdb kept only the in-frame ones, dropping some. The profile shows tens of thousands of clones, over 85% of them singletons. The sample consisted of non-Treg CD4+ T cells sorted from blood. V is TRBV18 and J is TRBJ1-2; 9 bases are a match to TRBD1. The source is a human donor in good health. As DNA, the CDR3 is TGTGCCAGCTCACCCCGACAGGGGGGGCTACATGGCTACACCTTC. This translates into CASSPRQGGLHGYTF.